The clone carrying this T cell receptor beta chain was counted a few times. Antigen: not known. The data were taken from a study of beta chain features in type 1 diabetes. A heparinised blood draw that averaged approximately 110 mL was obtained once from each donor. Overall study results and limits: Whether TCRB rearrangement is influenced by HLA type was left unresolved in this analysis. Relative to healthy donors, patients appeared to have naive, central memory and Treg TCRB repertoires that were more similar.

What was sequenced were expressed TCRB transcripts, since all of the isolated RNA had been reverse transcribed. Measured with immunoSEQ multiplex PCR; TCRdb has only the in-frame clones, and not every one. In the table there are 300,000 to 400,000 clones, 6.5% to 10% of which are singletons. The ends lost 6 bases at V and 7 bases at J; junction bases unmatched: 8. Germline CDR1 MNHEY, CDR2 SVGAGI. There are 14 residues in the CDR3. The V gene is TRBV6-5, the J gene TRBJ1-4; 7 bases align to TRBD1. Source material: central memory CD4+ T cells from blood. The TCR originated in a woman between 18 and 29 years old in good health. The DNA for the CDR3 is TGTGCCAGCAGACTGGACAGGTGGGGTGAAAAACTGTTTTTT. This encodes CASRLDRWGEKLFF.